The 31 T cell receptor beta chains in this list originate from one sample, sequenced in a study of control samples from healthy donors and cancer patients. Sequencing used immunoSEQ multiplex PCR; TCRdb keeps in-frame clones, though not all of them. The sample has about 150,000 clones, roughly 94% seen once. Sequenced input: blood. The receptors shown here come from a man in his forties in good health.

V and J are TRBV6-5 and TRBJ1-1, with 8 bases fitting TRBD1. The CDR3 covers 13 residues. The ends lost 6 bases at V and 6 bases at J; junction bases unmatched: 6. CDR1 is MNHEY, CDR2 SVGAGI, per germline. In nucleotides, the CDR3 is TGTGCCAGCAGACACGACAGGGGCGCTGAAGCTTTCTTT. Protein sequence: CASRHDRGAEAFF.

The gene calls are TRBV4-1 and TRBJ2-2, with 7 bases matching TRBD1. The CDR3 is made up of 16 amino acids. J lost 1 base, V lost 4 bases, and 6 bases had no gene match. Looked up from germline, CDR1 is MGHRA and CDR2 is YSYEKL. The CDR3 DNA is TGCGCCAGCAGCCTTACAGGGGACCGGAACACCGGGGAGCTGTTTTTT. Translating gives CASSLTGDRNTGELFF.

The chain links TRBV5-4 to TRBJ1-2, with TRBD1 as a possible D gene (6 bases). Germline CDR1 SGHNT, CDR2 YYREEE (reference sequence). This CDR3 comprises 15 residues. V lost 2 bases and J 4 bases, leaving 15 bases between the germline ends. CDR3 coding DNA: TGTGCCAGCAGCTTTAGACGGGGGGCCGGCTATGGCTACACCTTC. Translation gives CASSFRRGAGYGYTF.

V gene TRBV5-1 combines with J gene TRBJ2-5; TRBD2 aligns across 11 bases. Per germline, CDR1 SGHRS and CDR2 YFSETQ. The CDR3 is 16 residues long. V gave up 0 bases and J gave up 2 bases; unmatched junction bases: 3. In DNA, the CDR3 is TGCGCCAGCAGCTTGGCCCCTAGCGGGGGGCAAGAGACCCAGTACTTC. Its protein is CASSLAPSGGQETQYF.

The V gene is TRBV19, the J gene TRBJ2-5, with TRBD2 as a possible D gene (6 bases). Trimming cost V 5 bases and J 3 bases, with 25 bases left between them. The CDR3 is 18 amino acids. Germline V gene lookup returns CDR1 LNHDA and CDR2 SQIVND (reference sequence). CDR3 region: CASSSRSASDRWEETQYF. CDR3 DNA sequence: TGTGCCAGTAGTTCCAGGTCAGCTAGCGATCGGTGGGAAGAGACCCAGTACTTC.

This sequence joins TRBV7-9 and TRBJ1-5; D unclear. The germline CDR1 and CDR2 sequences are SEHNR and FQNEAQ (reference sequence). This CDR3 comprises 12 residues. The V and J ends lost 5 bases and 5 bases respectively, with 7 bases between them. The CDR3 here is CASSMEHQPQHF. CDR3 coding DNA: TGTGCCAGCAGCATGGAGCATCAGCCCCAGCATTTT.

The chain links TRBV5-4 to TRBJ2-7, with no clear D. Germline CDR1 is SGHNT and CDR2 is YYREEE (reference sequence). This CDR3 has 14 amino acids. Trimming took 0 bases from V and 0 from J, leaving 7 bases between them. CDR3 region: CASSLARNSYEQYF. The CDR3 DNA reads TGTGCCAGCAGCTTGGCGCGGAACTCCTACGAGCAGTACTTC.

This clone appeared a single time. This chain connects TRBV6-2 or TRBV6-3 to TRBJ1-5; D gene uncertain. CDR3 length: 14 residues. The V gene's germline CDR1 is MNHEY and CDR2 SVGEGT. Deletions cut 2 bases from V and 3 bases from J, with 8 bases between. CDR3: CASSYPYDNQPQHF. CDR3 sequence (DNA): TGTGCCAGCAGTTACCCGTACGACAATCAGCCCCAGCATTTT.

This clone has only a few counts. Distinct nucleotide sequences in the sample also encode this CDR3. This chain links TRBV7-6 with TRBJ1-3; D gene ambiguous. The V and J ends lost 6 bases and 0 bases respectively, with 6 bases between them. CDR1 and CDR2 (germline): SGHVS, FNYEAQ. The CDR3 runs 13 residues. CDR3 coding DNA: TGTGCCAGCAGTTTAAGCTCTGGAAACACCATATATTTT. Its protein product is CASSLSSGNTIYF.

CDR3 coding DNA: TGTGCCAGCAGTTATGGCAGGGGGAACTATGGCTACACCTTC. It translates to CASSYGRGNYGYTF. The genes are TRBV6-5 and TRBJ1-2; TRBD1 matches 7 bases. This CDR3 is built from 14 residues. Trimming took 3 bases from V and 2 from J; bases not matched to a gene: 3. From germline, CDR1 is MNHEY and CDR2 SVGAGI.

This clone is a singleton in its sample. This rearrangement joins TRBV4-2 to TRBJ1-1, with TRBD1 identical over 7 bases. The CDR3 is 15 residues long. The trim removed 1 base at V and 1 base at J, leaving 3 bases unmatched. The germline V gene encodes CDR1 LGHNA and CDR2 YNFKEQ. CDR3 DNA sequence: TGTGCCAGCAGCCAAGGCGGGACAGCGAACACTGAAGCTTTCTTT. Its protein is CASSQGGTANTEAFF.

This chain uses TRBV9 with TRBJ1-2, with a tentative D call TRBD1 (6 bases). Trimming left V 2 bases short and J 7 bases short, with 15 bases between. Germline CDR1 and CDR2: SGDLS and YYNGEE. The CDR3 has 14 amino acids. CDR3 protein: CASSVEGVDFGYTF. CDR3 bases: TGTGCCAGCAGCGTCGAGGGGGTTGACTTTGGCTACACCTTC.

In nucleotides, the CDR3 is TGTGCCTGGAAGGGTCCAGGGTACCAGAACACTGAAGCTTTCTTT. Protein product: CAWKGPGYQNTEAFF. This chain connects TRBV30 to TRBJ1-1; D might be TRBD1 (5 bases). Germline CDR1 GTSNPN, CDR2 SVGIG (reference sequence). The CDR3 spans 15 residues. V lost 4 bases to trimming and J lost 1 base, with 16 bases between them.

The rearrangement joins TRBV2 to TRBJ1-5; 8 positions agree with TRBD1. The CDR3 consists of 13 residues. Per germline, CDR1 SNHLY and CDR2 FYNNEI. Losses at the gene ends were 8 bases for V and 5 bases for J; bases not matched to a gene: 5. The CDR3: CASGGQGHQPQHF. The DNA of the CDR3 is TGTGCCAGCGGCGGACAGGGACATCAGCCCCAGCATTTT. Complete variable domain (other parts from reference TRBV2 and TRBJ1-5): EPEVTQTPSHQVTQMGQEVILRCVPISNHLYFYWYRQILGQKVEFLVSFYNNEISEKSEIFDDQFSVERPDGSNFTLKIRSTKLEDSAMYFCASGGQGHQPQHFGDGTRLSIL.

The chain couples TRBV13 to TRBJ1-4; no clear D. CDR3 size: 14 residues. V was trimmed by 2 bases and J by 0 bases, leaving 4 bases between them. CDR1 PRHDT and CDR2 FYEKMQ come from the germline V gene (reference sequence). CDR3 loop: CASSLNPTNEKLFF. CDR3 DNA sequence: TGTGCCAGCAGCTTAAACCCAACTAATGAAAAACTGTTTTTT.

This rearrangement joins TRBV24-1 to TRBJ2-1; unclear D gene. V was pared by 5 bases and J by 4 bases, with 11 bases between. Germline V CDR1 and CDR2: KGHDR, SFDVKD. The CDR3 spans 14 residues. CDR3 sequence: CATSGLEPYNEQFF. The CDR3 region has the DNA TGTGCCACCAGTGGGCTAGAGCCGTACAATGAGCAGTTCTTC.

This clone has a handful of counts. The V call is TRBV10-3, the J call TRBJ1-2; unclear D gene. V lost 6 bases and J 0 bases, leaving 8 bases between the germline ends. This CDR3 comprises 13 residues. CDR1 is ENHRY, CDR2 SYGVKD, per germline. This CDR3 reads CAIRETTNYGYTF. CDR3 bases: TGTGCCATCAGGGAGACCACTAACTATGGCTACACCTTC.

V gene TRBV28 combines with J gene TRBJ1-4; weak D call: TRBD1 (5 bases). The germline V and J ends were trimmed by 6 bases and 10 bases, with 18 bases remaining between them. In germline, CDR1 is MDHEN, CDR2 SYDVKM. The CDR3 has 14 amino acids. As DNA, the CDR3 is TGTGCCAGCAGAGGAGGACACGGGGGTCGAAAACTGTTTTTT. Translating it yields CASRGGHGGRKLFF. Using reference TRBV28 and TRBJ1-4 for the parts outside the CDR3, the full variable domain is DVKVTQSSRYLVKRTGEKVFLECVQDMDHENMFWYRQDPGLGLRLIYFSYDVKMKEKGDIPEGYSVSREKKERFSLILESASTNQTSMYLCASRGGHGGRKLFFGSGTQLSVL.

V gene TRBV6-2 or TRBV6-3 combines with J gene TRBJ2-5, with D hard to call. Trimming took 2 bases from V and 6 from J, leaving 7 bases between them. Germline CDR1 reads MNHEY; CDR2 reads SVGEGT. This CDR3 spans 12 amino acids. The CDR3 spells CASSYTPQTQYF. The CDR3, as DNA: TGTGCCAGCAGTTACACCCCCCAGACCCAGTACTTC.

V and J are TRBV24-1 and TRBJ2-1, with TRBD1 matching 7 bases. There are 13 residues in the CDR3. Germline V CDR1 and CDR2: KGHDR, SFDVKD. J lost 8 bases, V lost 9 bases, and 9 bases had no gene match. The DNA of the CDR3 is TGTGCCACCGGGGACAGTTTAATGGATGAGCAGTTCTTC. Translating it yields CATGDSLMDEQFF.

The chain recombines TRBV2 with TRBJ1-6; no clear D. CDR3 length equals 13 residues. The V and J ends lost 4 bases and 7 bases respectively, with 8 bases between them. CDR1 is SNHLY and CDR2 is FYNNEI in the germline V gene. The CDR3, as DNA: TGTGCCAGCAGTGTTGACCCGAATTCACCCCTCCACTTT. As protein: CASSVDPNSPLHF.

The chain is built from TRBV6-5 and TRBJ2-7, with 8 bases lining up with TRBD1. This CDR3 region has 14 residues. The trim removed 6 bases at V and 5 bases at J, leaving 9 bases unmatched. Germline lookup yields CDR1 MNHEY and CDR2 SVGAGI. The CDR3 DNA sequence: TGTGCCAGCAGATTACTGGACAGGGCCCACGAGCAGTACTTC. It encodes CASRLLDRAHEQYF.

The CDR3 bases are TGTGCCAGCAGCTCTCAACTAGCGGTACCCACAGATACGCAGTATTTT. Translating it yields CASSSQLAVPTDTQYF. This chain links TRBV7-2 with TRBJ2-3, with TRBD2 matching 8 bases. CDR1 and CDR2 from the germline V gene are SGHTA and FQGNSA. This CDR3 has 16 residues. J gave up 2 bases and V 4 bases, and 8 bases lay outside the gene matches.

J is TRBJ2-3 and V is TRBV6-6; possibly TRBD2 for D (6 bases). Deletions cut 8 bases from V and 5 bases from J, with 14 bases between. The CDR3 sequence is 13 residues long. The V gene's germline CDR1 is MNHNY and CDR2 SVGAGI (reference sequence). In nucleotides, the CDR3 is TGTGCCAGCTGGTTCAGGAGGGGAGATACGCAGTATTTT. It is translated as CASWFRRGDTQYF.

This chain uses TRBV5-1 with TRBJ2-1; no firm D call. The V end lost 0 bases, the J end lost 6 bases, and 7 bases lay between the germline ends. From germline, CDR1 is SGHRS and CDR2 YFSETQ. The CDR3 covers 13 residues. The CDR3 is CASSLDLLNEQFF. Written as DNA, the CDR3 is TGCGCCAGCAGCTTGGACCTCCTCAATGAGCAGTTCTTC.

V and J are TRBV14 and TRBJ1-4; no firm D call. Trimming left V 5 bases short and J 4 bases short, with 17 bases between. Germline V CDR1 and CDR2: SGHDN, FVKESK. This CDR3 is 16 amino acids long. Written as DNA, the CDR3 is TGTGCCAGCAGCACCCGAGAGGCCGCTGGTAATGAAAAACTGTTTTTT. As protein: CASSTREAAGNEKLFF.

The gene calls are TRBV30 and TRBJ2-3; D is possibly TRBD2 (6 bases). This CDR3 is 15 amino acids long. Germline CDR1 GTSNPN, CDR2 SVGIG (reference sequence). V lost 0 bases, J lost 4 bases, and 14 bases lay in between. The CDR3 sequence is CAWSVGGGRPDTQYF. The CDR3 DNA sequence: TGTGCCTGGAGTGTCGGGGGTGGTAGGCCAGATACGCAGTATTTT.

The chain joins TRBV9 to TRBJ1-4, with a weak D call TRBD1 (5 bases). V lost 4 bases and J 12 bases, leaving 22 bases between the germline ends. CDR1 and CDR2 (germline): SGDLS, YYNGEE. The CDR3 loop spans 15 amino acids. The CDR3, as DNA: TGTGCCAGCAGCTCTGCGGGCAGATCGAAAGGGGAACTGTTTTTT. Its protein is CASSSAGRSKGELFF.

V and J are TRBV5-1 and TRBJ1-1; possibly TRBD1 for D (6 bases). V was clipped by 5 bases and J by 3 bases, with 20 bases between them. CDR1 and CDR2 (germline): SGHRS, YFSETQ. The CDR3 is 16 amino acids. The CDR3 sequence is CASRATTGPRDTEAFF. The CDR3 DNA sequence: TGCGCCAGCAGAGCGACTACAGGGCCCCGCGACACTGAAGCTTTCTTT.

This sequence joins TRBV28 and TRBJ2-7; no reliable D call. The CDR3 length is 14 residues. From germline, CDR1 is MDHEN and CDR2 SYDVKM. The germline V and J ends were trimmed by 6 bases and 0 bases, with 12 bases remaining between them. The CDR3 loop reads CASRTLVVSYEQYF. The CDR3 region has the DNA TGTGCCAGCAGGACACTGGTTGTCTCCTACGAGCAGTACTTC.

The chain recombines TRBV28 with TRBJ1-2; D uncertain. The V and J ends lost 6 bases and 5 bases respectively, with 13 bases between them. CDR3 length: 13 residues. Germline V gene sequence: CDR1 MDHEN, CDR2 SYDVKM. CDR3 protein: CASRRTVEYGYTF. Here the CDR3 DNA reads TGTGCCAGCAGACGTACAGTAGAGTATGGCTACACCTTC.